The entry that follows covers one T cell receptor beta chain sequence. This clonotype was seen repeatedly, ten times or more. It lacks a known antigen. Base qualities are missing; no much larger clone stands one base away. This sample is drawn from a study of T cell repertoires in cytomegalovirus infection (dated by TCRdb to between 2019 and 2020). In the study overall: Because public TCR beta signatures pointed to carriage of CMV infection together with the matching HLA type, the HLA type of each donor mattered for the analysis.

The paper's findings and limits, for the study overall: In the ex vivo response, HLA-C-restricted CMV-specific TCR beta clonotypes were dominant, and in two of eight donors the single most frequent clonotype came from this HLA-C-restricted group. In both this cohort and an independent roughly 330-donor cohort, the cumulative frequency of public TCR beta family members distinguished carriers of CMV infection plus the relevant HLA type.

The instrument was an Illumina HiSeq 1500. TCRdb took the public reads, trimmed them with fastp at Q25, ran MiXCR for clone calling and kept in-frame beta chains. Each CDR3 protein gets just one entry, which takes the most common genes and DNA from the rows behind it. The sample records roughly 720,000 distinct CDR3 sequences, 35% of which are singletons. Together, the top ten hold about 2.8% of the sample. Sequencing used PBMCs. This sequence originates from a human donor in good health (CMV status not recorded). Some clones in this sample may be carry-over from other donors' samples.

DNA sequence: TGTGCCAGCAGTTCCCTGGGACAGGGCAACACTGAAGCTTTCTTT. It codes for CASSSLGQGNTEAFF. The chain is made from TRBV12-3 or TRBV12-4 and TRBJ1-1; 9 bases in between match TRBD1. V has 4 bases trimmed and J has 2 bases trimmed; junction bases matching no gene number 5. The cysteine opens and the phenylalanine closes a CDR3 of 15 amino acids. The DNA shown is the 45-base CDR3, in frame from base 1.